Sequencing of this T cell receptor (beta chain) was carried out in a study of T cell responses to AZD1222 COVID-19 vaccine. General study results and limits: Unmutated regions of variants are reportedly targeted by nearly half of spike-specific TCRs. The study sampled repertoires only after the peak T cell response.

Comments on this clone: The antigen remains unidentified.

Generated by immunoSEQ multiplex PCR, the TCRdb table keeps only in-frame clones and is missing some. The table shows roughly 100,000 clones, with roughly 91% occurring only once. The CDR3 contains 13 residues. Germline V gives CDR1 KGHSH, CDR2 LQKENI. Trimming took 8 bases from V and 7 from J, leaving 12 bases between them. The source of this sequence is an adult in good health. The chain is built from TRBV18 and TRBJ1-6; D gene ambiguous. This material consisted of peripheral blood, taken on day 0 of AZD1222 vaccination. CDR3 coding DNA: TGTGCCAGCCTGCCGGATTTGAATTCACCCCTCCACTTT. Its translation is CASLPDLNSPLHF.